Listed below are T cell receptor beta chains from one sample, sequenced in a study of blood T cell repertoires in COVID-19. Sequencing used immunoSEQ multiplex PCR; TCRdb keeps in-frame clones, though not all of them. This sample carries more than 150,000 clones, approximately 80% of them seen once, and the ten largest clones take less than 3.5%. The specimen was peripheral blood. The receptors were gathered from a woman aged 60 to 75 with acute or convalescent COVID-19. The CDR3 runs from the conserved cysteine through the conserved F or W. The D gene is left open where the match is weak. Clone size, where shown, is once, few, many, or a class for clones that have expanded.

CDR3 protein,CDR3 DNA,J gene,D gene,clone size,V gene
CASSQDRRIYGYTF,TGCGCCAGCAGCCAAGATCGGAGGATCTATGGCTACACCTTC,TRBJ1-2,.,.,TRBV4-3
CASSSRLVSYNEQFF,TGTGCCAGCAGCTCAAGACTAGTATCCTACAATGAGCAGTTCTTC,TRBJ2-1,.,.,TRBV7-2
CASSFPPTGVTGELFF,TGTGCCAGCAGCTTCCCCCCAACGGGAGTCACCGGGGAGCTGTTTTTT,TRBJ2-2,.,once,TRBV7-9
CATSDPYRGPNNEQFF,TGTGCCACCAGTGATCCCTACAGGGGGCCCAACAATGAGCAGTTCTTC,TRBJ2-1,TRBD1,.,TRBV24-1
CASSSLRTGAPYEQYF,TGTGCCAGCAGCTCCCTCCGGACAGGGGCGCCCTACGAGCAGTACTTC,TRBJ2-7,TRBD1,.,TRBV5-8
CASSNQVAGYQYF,TGTGCCAGTAGTAATCAGGTGGCAGGGTACCAGTACTTC,TRBJ2-5,.,.,TRBV19
CASSQVLDTNYGYTF,TGCGCCAGCAGCCAAGTCCTTGACACAAACTATGGCTACACCTTC,TRBJ1-2,.,.,TRBV4-3
CASSSQRGYEQYF,TGTGCCAGCAGTTCTCAGCGGGGGTACGAGCAGTACTTC,TRBJ2-7,TRBD2,.,TRBV12-3/TRBV12-4
CASSSLFSENRNYGYTF,TGTGCCAGCAGCTCGTTATTTTCCGAGAACAGAAACTATGGCTACACCTTC,TRBJ1-2,.,.,TRBV5-4
CAVTLGGAMTEAFF,TGTGCCGTGACGTTAGGGGGGGCAATGACTGAAGCTTTCTTT,TRBJ1-1,.,.,TRBV10-3
CASSLVSGTGREQYF,TGTGCCAGCAGCTTGGTATCCGGGACAGGGCGCGAGCAGTACTTC,TRBJ2-7,TRBD1,.,TRBV5-4
CASSQESRSSYEQYF,TGTGCCAGCAGCCAAGAATCCAGGTCCTCCTACGAGCAGTACTTC,TRBJ2-7,.,.,TRBV3-1/TRBV3-2
CASSLPNQPQHF,TGTGCCAGCAGTCTCCCGAATCAGCCCCAGCATTTT,TRBJ1-5,.,few,TRBV28
CASSKMEGGVTEAFF,TGTGCCAGCAGCAAAATGGAAGGGGGTGTCACTGAAGCTTTCTTT,TRBJ1-1,.,.,TRBV21-1
CASSTGGTGNTIYF,TGTGCCAGTAGTACAGGAGGGACTGGAAACACCATATATTTT,TRBJ1-3,.,.,TRBV19
CASSPGGLLYEQYF,TGTGCCAGCAGCCCTGGGGGACTGTTGTACGAGCAGTACTTC,TRBJ2-7,.,.,TRBV28
CASSQLAGGTYNEQFF,TGTGCCAGTAGCCAACTAGCGGGGGGCACCTACAATGAGCAGTTCTTC,TRBJ2-1,TRBD2,.,TRBV19
CASSPRGSTDTQYF,TGTGCCAGCAGCCCCCGGGGTAGCACAGATACGCAGTATTTT,TRBJ2-3,.,.,TRBV11-3
CASSDLTGGLFGVCDEQFF,TGTGCCAGCAGTGACTTAACGGGGGGCCTGTTTGGGGTGTGCGATGAGCAGTTCTTC,TRBJ2-1,.,.,TRBV6-4
CASSLTGGLQETQYF,TGCGCCAGCAGCTTGACGGGGGGCCTTCAAGAGACCCAGTACTTC,TRBJ2-5,.,.,TRBV5-1
CASSPGGGSSYEQYF,TGCGCCAGCAGCCCCGGGGGGGGGAGCTCCTACGAGCAGTACTTC,TRBJ2-7,TRBD2,.,TRBV4-3
CASSRGGTGENEQYF,TGTGCCAGCAGCCGTGGGGGGACAGGGGAGAACGAGCAGTACTTC,TRBJ2-7,TRBD1,.,TRBV4-2
CASSRGQYYNSPLHF,TGTGCCAGCAGTCGGGGACAGTACTATAATTCACCCCTCCACTTT,TRBJ1-6,TRBD1,.,TRBV6-6
CATSDSPGTSGASRTGELFF,TGTGCCACCAGTGATTCGCCTGGGACTAGCGGGGCCTCCAGGACCGGGGAGCTGTTTTTT,TRBJ2-2,TRBD2,.,TRBV24-1
CASSRRPGLRQVDQYF,TGTGCCAGCAGCCGTCGGCCGGGACTACGACAAGTGGACCAGTACTTC,TRBJ2-5,TRBD2,.,TRBV3-1/TRBV3-2
CATSDFHTGTGGDGYTF,TGTGCCACCAGTGATTTCCACACCGGGACAGGGGGCGATGGCTACACCTTC,TRBJ1-2,TRBD1,.,TRBV24-1
CASSHHRAVSSYEQYF,TGCGCCAGCAGCCACCACAGGGCGGTGAGCTCCTACGAGCAGTACTTC,TRBJ2-7,.,.,TRBV23-1
CASSAGVGADTQYF,TGTGCCAGCAGCGCGGGGGTCGGGGCAGATACGCAGTATTTT,TRBJ2-3,TRBD2,.,TRBV6-2/TRBV6-3
CASSSPGQSNYGYTF,TGTGCCAGCAGTTCCCCGGGACAGTCTAACTATGGCTACACCTTC,TRBJ1-2,TRBD1,.,TRBV28
CASSPGGTGSNYGYTF,TGTGCCAGCAGCCCAGGAGGTACAGGGAGCAACTATGGCTACACCTTC,TRBJ1-2,.,once,TRBV6-2/TRBV6-3
CASSVMTGSNSPLHF,TGTGCCAGCAGCGTAATGACAGGGTCTAATTCACCCCTCCACTTT,TRBJ1-6,TRBD1,.,TRBV9
CASSSSLGGTGPSGELFF,TGTGCCAGCAGTTCTAGTTTGGGTGGGACAGGGCCTAGTGGGGAGCTGTTTTTT,TRBJ2-2,TRBD1,.,TRBV27
CASTRDRGETQYF,TGTGCCAGCACGCGGGACAGGGGAGAGACCCAGTACTTC,TRBJ2-5,TRBD1,.,TRBV2
CASSILIGGGTDTQYF,TGTGCCAGTAGTATCCTAATCGGGGGGGGGACAGATACGCAGTATTTT,TRBJ2-3,TRBD2,.,TRBV19
CAPNGGRKPPLHF,TGTGCCCCCAACGGGGGGCGGAAACCACCCCTCCACTTT,TRBJ1-6,.,once,TRBV21-1
CASSQYSSGGFYEQYF,TGTGCCAGCAGCCAGTATTCTAGCGGGGGCTTCTACGAGCAGTACTTC,TRBJ2-7,TRBD2,.,TRBV4-2
CASSQPITGGDYPTNEKLFF,TGTGCCAGCAGCCAACCTATAACAGGGGGCGATTATCCAACTAATGAAAAACTGTTTTTT,TRBJ1-4,TRBD1,.,TRBV4-2
CASSLGPHQAETQYF,TGTGCCAGCAGCTTAGGTCCTCACCAGGCGGAGACCCAGTACTTC,TRBJ2-5,.,.,TRBV11-3
CASSIAGHQIQALHF,TGTGCCAGTAGTATAGCGGGACACCAAATTCAGGCCCTCCACTTT,TRBJ1-6,.,.,TRBV19
CASSVLDSEYF,TGTGCCAGCAGTGTTTTGGACAGTGAGTACTTC,TRBJ2-7,.,once,TRBV2
CASSRREYYGYTF,TGTGCCAGCAGCCGCAGGGAATACTATGGCTACACCTTC,TRBJ1-2,.,.,TRBV3-1/TRBV3-2
CASSLGAGANVLTF,TGTGCCAGCAGTCTAGGGGCTGGGGCCAACGTCCTGACTTTC,TRBJ2-6,.,.,TRBV7-6
CATSRELREDTQYF,TGTGCCACCAGCAGAGAGTTGAGGGAAGATACGCAGTATTTT,TRBJ2-3,.,.,TRBV15
CASSDDYSFSTDTQYF,TGTGCCAGCAGTGACGATTACAGCTTTAGCACAGATACGCAGTATTTT,TRBJ2-3,.,.,TRBV6-4
CASSPPTGQSFYEQYF,TGTGCCAGCAGCCCCCCGACAGGTCAGTCTTTCTACGAGCAGTACTTC,TRBJ2-7,.,.,TRBV6-2/TRBV6-3
CASSRSNTGELFF,TGTGCCAGCAGCCGAAGCAACACCGGGGAGCTGTTTTTT,TRBJ2-2,.,.,TRBV11-3
CASSLGHPQETQYF,TGTGCCAGCAGCTTAGGACATCCCCAAGAGACCCAGTACTTC,TRBJ2-5,.,once,TRBV7-8
CASSSQTRKGGGNTIYF,TGTGCCAGCAGCTCTCAGACCAGAAAAGGGGGTGGAAACACCATATATTTT,TRBJ1-3,.,.,TRBV7-8
CASSRGEKIGTGGDTQYF,TGTGCCAGCAGCCGGGGCGAGAAGATCGGGACAGGCGGGGATACGCAGTATTTT,TRBJ2-3,TRBD1,once,TRBV3-1/TRBV3-2